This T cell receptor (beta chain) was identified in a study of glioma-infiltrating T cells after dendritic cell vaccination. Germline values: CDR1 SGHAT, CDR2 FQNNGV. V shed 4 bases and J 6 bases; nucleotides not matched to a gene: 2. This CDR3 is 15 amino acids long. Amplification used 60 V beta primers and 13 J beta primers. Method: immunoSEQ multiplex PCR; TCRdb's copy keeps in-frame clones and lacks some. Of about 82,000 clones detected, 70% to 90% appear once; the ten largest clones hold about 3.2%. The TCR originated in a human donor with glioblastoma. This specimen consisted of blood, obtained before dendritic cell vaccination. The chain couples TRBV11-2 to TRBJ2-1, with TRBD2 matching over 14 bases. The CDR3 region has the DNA TGTGCCAGCAGCTGGGGACTAGCGGGGGTCAATGAGCAGTTCTTC. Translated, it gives CASSWGLAGVNEQFF. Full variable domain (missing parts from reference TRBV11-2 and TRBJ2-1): EAGVAQSPRYKIIEKRQSVAFWCNPISGHATLYWYQQILGQGPKLLIQFQNNGVVDDSQLPKDRFSAERLKGVDSTLKIQPAKLEDSAVYLCASSWGLAGVNEQFFGPGTRLTVL.